Detailed here is one T cell receptor beta chain. How the authors handled the data: Nucleated cell number was recorded as an estimate derived from reference gene primer amplification. Assay: immunoSEQ multiplex PCR; the TCRdb copy retains only in-frame clones and omits some. The D gene and trimming were derived from the DNA, and the V and J assignments and clone size from that table. The data contain over 75,000 clones, under 95% of them singletons. This sample was taken from a study of blood T cell repertoires in COVID-19. In the study overall: The origin of the acute and convalescent COVID-19 samples was the United States, Italy and Spain. Nucleic acid was either cDNA or gDNA, and it came from T cells, B-cell-depleted T cells, or PBMCs.

Germline values: CDR1 SNHLY, CDR2 FYNNEI. The CDR3 totals 14 residues. V shed 2 bases and J 2 bases; nucleotides not matched to a gene: 3. The J gene is TRBJ2-7, the V gene TRBV2; TRBD2 aligns across 7 bases. The sequencing sample was made of peripheral blood. The TCR was taken from a human donor with active COVID-19. The donor label of this sample is uncertain. CDR3 coding DNA: TGTGCCAGCAGTGAACTAGCGGTTCCCTACGAGCAGTACTTC. Translated, it gives CASSELAVPYEQYF.